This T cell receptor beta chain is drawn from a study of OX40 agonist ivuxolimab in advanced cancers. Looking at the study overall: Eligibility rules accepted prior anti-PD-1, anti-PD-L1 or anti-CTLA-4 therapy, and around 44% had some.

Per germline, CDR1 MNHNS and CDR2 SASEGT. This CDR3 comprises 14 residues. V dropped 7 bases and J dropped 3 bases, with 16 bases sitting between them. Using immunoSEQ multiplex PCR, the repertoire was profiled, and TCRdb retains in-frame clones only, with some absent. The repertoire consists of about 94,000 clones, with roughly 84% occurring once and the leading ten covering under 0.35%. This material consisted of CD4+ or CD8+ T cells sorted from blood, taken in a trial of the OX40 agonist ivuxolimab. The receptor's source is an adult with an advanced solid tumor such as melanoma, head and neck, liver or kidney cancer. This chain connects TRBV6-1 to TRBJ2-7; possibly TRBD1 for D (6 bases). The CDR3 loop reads CASIPTGGRYEQYF. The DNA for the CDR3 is TGTGCCAGCATTCCGACAGGCGGACGCTACGAGCAGTACTTC.